This T cell receptor beta chain was obtained from a study of metastatic and nonmetastatic thyroid tumors. The overall study: Malignant thyroid and benign thyroid patients provided blood and tumor or nodule tissue whose repertoires were compared.

By proportion, this clone is medium-sized. Antigen specificity is unknown. Findings of the study overall: It was reportedly found that TCR beta diversity was significantly higher in malignant thyroid tumors than in benign nodules, a difference seen in both blood and tumor samples.

With MiXCR, TCRdb called clones anew from the PCR reads. Of about 15,000 clones listed, around 20% were seen once; the top ten hold approximately 12%. Thyroid surgery was performed in patients who had received no treatment beforehand. CDR1 is LGHNA, CDR2 YNFKEQ, per germline. V lost 1 base and J lost 0, with 8 bases in between. The CDR3 totals 15 residues. Sequencing was performed on tumor tissue. The gene calls are TRBV4-2 and TRBJ2-3, with a possible D match to TRBD2 (5 bases). This receptor was identified in a female donor with papillary thyroid cancer or a benign thyroid nodule (not recorded which). Some clones in this sample may be carry-over from other donors' samples. This chain's CDR3 is CASSQGGGSTDTQYF. DNA of the CDR3: TGTGCCAGCAGCCAAGGAGGCGGGAGCACAGATACGCAGTATTTT.